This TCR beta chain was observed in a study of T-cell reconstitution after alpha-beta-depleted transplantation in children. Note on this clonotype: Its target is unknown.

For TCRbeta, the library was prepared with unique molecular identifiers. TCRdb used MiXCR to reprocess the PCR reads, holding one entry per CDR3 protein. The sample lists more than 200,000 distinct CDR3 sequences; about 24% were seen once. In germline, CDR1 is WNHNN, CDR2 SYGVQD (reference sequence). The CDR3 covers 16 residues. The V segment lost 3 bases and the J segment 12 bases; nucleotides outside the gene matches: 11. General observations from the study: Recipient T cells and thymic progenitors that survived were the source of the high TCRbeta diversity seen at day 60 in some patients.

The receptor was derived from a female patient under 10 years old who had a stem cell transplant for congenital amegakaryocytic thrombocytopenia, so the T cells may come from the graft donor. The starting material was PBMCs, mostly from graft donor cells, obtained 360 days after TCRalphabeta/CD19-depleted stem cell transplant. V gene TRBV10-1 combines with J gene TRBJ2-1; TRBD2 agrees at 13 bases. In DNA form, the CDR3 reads TGCGCCAGCAGTGACACGGGAAGCGGACTAGCGGGAGCGCAGTTCTTC. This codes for CASSDTGSGLAGAQFF.